The present TCR beta chain was sequenced within a study of blood T cell repertoires in COVID-19 (dated by TCRdb to about 2020). Regarding the complete study: ImmuneRACE Cohort 3 recovered participants were defined by two consecutive negative NP/OP PCR tests, healthcare professional clearance, or symptom resolution. Collaborator samples came from the United States, Italy and Spain and covered acute and convalescent phases of COVID-19. The material from the prospective study consisted of cDNA or gDNA derived from T cells, B-cell-depleted T cells, or PBMCs. The dataset comprised deeply sampled blood TCRbeta repertoires from subjects exposed to, actively infected with, or recovered from COVID-19. The repertoires were released in a freely available public database intended as a resource for research on the immune response to SARS-CoV-2. The samples were drawn from two sources: the first 160 participants of the ongoing ImmuneRACE study, and over 950 subjects contributed by 6 global collaborators. Nearly every sample came with metadata listing a de-identified subject ID, COVID-19 status, age in years and sex. HLA class I and class II types, where available, came from metadata supplied by the sample provider rather than from assay-based typing.

The immunoSEQ Assay, a bias-controlled multiplex PCR, was used to amplify TCRbeta CDR3 regions from genomic DNA. The source study handled its data this way. The number of nucleated cells in each sample was estimated from the amplification of reference gene primers within the assay. To quantify the absolute abundance of each unique TCRbeta CDR3 rearrangement, sequence reads were collapsed and filtered. Productive Simpson clonality was computed per sample as the square root of Simpson's diversity index over productive rearrangements. What TCRdb holds here is the immuneACCESS table cut down to in-frame rearrangements. Part of the clones is not present; checked against another copy, under half of the missing clones reflect an unresolved V gene, and the others are unexplained. That table is the source of V, J and clone size, and D and trimming were worked out from the DNA. The sample has roughly 150,000 clones on record, roughly 85% of them singletons. Of the sample, around 19% is held by the ten largest clones.

In the prospective study, participants were about 18 to 95 years old, resided in about two dozen geographic areas of the United States, and were enrolled through a virtual design. In the prospective study, cohorts were assigned on the basis of participant-reported clinical history obtained from a screening survey and a study questionnaire. In the prospective study, mobile phlebotomists collected whole blood, serum and a nasopharyngeal or oropharyngeal swab from each participant. Prospective study participants could optionally give additional blood draws and questionnaires over an approximately 2-month period. Prospective study blood samples were shipped either frozen or at room temperature before DNA extraction. Concerning this clone: Its antigen is currently not known. The input lacks base qualities; no much larger clone sits a single base away.

Broader findings and caveats from the paper: How much clinical and demographic metadata was included differed by source and by participant, and the metadata was provided uncurated.

The sequenced material came from PBMCs or T cells enriched from blood (not recorded which). The clonotype comes from a woman between 65 and 79 years old in a cohort exposed to, infected with or recovered from COVID-19 (not recorded which).

This receptor has the CDR3 CASGIRAGYEQFF. At the DNA level, the sequence is TGTGCCAGCGGTATACGAGCGGGCTATGAGCAGTTCTTC. The chain is encoded by TRBV12-3 or TRBV12-4 joined to TRBJ2-1; the D region possibly corresponds to TRBD2 (6 bases align). The junction shows trimming of 8 bases on V and 8 bases on J, plus 16 bases between the germline ends. The CDR3, from cysteine to phenylalanine, totals 13 residues. Kept here is only the CDR3 DNA, which spans 39 bases and is read in frame from base 1.